The present T cell receptor beta chain was sequenced within a study of identical twins. Broader study findings: Compared with unrelated sharing, twin-shared out-of-frame alpha sequences had more low-probability sequences. Insertions were fewer in abundant cord blood beta clonotypes, whereas memory repertoires showed none of this pattern.

This clonotype showed up many times. The antigen is unknown. TCRdb redid the calling of the 5' RACE reads with MiXCR, one entry per CDR3 protein. The sample contains 1.5 million or so distinct CDR3 sequences, roughly 35% of which appear only once. Donors uniformly comprised healthy Caucasians. V was cut by 0 bases and J by 3 bases, with 1 base left in between. CDR3 size: 11 residues. The germline V gene has CDR1 SGDLS and CDR2 YYNGEE. Material for sequencing was cord blood. The source of this sequence is a newborn girl in good health. The genes are TRBV9 and TRBJ2-7; D not resolved. The CDR3 sequence: CASSVGYEQYF. In DNA, the CDR3 is TGTGCCAGCAGCGTAGGCTACGAGCAGTACTTC.